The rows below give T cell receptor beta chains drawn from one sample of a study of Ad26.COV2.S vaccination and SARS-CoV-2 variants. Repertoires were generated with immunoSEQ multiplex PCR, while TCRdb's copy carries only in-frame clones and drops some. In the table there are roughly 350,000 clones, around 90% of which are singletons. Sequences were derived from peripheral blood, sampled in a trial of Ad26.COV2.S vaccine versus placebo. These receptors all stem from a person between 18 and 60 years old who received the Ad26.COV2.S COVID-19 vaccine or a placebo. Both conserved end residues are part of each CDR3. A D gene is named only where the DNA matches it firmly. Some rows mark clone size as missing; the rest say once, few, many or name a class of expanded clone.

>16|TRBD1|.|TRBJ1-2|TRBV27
CASSLSGQGADYGYTF
TGTGCCAGCAGTTTATCGGGACAGGGGGCGGACTATGGCTACACCTTC
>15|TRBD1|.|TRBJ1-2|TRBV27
CASSLTGQGGYGYTF
TGTGCCAGCAGTTTAACAGGACAGGGGGGATATGGCTACACCTTC
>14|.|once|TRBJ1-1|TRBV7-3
CASSSQGLETEAFF
TGTGCCAGCAGCTCACAGGGACTTGAGACTGAAGCTTTCTTT
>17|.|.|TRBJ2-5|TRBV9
CASSVDSGWPGQETQYF
TGTGCCAGCAGCGTAGATTCGGGGTGGCCGGGGCAAGAGACCCAGTACTTC
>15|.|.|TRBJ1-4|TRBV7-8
CASSLARGYNEKLFF
TGTGCCAGCAGCTTAGCGAGGGGCTATAATGAAAAACTGTTTTTT
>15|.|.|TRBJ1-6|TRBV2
CASTIGTVGGSPLHF
TGTGCCAGCACAATTGGGACCGTGGGAGGTTCACCCCTCCACTTT
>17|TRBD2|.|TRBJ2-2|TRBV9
CASKGPKLSGDTGELFF
TGTGCCAGCAAAGGACCCAAACTTAGCGGGGACACCGGGGAGCTGTTTTTT
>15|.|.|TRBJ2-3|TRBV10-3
CAISDWGENTDTQYF
TGTGCCATCAGTGATTGGGGAGAAAACACAGATACGCAGTATTTT
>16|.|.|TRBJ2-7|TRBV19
CASSSTVLSTSYEQYF
TGTGCCAGTAGTTCGACAGTCCTAAGTACCTCCTACGAGCAGTACTTC
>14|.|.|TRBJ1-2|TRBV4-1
CASSQEAGSYGYTF
TGCGCCAGCAGCCAAGAGGCAGGAAGCTATGGCTACACCTTC
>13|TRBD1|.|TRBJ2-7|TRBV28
CASSSPDRAEQYF
TGTGCCAGCAGTTCCCCGGACAGGGCCGAGCAGTACTTC
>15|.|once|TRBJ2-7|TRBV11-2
CASSLVAGQTYEQYF
TGTGCCAGCAGCTTAGTAGCCGGTCAGACCTACGAGCAGTACTTC
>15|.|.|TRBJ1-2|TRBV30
CAWSVYYSPNYGYTF
TGTGCCTGGAGTGTTTATTACAGCCCTAACTATGGCTACACCTTC
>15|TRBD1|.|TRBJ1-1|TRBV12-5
CASGWLTGANTEAFF
TGTGCTAGTGGTTGGCTGACAGGGGCGAACACTGAAGCTTTCTTT
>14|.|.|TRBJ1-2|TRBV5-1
CASSLVAAHDGYTF
TGCGCCAGCAGCTTGGTGGCAGCCCACGATGGCTACACCTTC
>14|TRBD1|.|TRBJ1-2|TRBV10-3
CAISGTGATYGYTF
TGTGCCATCAGTGGGACAGGGGCTACCTATGGCTACACCTTC
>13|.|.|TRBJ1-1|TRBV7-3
CASSLEVNTEAFF
TGTGCCAGCAGCTTAGAGGTGAACACTGAAGCTTTCTTT
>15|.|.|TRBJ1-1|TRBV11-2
CASSLARGAITEAFF
TGTGCCAGCAGCTTAGCGCGCGGGGCCATCACTGAAGCTTTCTTT
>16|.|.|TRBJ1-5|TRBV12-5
CASGSPKLGSNQPQHF
TGTGCTAGTGGTTCCCCAAAACTGGGAAGCAATCAGCCCCAGCATTTT
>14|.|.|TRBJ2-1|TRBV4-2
CASSQDGGQNEQFF
TGTGCCAGCAGCCAAGATGGGGGGCAGAATGAGCAGTTCTTC
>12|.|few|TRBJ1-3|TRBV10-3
CAISESINTIYF
TGTGCCATCAGTGAGTCGATAAACACCATATATTTT
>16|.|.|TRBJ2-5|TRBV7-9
CASSLGRDLTQETQYF
TGTGCCAGCAGCTTAGGACGGGACCTAACCCAAGAGACCCAGTACTTC
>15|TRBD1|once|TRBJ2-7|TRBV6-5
CASRDRDRDFYEQYF
TGTGCCAGCAGGGATCGGGACAGGGATTTCTACGAGCAGTACTTC
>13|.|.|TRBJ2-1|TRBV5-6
CASSLALDSEQFF
TGTGCCAGCAGCTTGGCCCTAGACAGCGAGCAGTTCTTC
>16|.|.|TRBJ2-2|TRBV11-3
CASSQSPQLNTGELFF
TGTGCCAGCAGCCAAAGCCCGCAGCTTAACACCGGGGAGCTGTTTTTT
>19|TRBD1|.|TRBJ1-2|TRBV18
CASSPSWKQGVTSLYGYTF
TGTGCCAGCTCACCCTCGTGGAAACAGGGGGTCACCTCCCTCTATGGCTACACCTTC
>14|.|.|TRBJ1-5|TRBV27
CASSFRGRNQPQHF
TGTGCCAGCAGTTTTCGGGGCAGAAATCAGCCCCAGCATTTT
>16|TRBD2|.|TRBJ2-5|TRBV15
CATSRDFSGGQETQYF
TGTGCCACCAGCAGAGATTTCAGCGGGGGGCAAGAGACCCAGTACTTC
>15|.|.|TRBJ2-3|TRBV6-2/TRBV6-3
CASSAGHPSTDTQYF
TGTGCCAGCAGCGCAGGACACCCTAGCACAGATACGCAGTATTTT
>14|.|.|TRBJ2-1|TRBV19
CASMKGVSYNEQFF
TGTGCCAGTATGAAGGGGGTTTCTTACAATGAGCAGTTCTTC
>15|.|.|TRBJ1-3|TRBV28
CASSRRTGTGNTIYF
TGTGCCAGCAGTAGACGAACGGGGACTGGAAACACCATATATTTT
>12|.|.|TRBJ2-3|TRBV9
CASSAQPDTQYF
TGTGCCAGCAGTGCACAGCCGGATACGCAGTATTTT
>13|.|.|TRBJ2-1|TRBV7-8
CASSLAADNEQFF
TGTGCCAGCAGCTTAGCGGCCGACAATGAGCAGTTCTTC
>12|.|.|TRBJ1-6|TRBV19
CASSMGNSPLHF
TGTGCCAGTAGTATGGGCAATTCACCCCTCCACTTT
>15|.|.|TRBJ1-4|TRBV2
CASSSDPALGEKLFF
TGTGCCAGCAGTTCCGACCCGGCCTTGGGTGAAAAACTGTTTTTT
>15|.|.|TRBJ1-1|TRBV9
CASSARGGRNTEAFF
TGTGCCAGCAGCGCTCGGGGGGGCCGGAACACTGAAGCTTTCTTT
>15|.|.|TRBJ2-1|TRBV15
CATTREQGSYNEQFF
TGTGCCACCACCAGGGAACAGGGCTCCTACAATGAGCAGTTCTTC
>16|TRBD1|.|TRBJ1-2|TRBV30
CAWHDRGLGGNYGYTF
TGTGCCTGGCATGACAGGGGGCTGGGGGGAAACTATGGCTACACCTTC
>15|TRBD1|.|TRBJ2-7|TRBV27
CASSLLGQTSYEQYF
TGTGCCAGCAGTTTATTGGGACAGACTTCCTACGAGCAGTACTTC
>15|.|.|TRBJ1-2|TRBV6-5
CASSYSPEGPYGYTF
TGTGCCAGCAGTTACTCCCCAGAAGGCCCCTATGGCTACACCTTC
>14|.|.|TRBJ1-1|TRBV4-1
CASSHPGANTEAFF
TGCGCCAGCAGCCACCCAGGGGCAAACACTGAAGCTTTCTTT
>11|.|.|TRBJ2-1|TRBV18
CASSPRDEQFF
TGTGCCAGCTCACCTAGGGATGAGCAGTTCTTC
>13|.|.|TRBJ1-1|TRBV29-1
CSGWIRGNTEAFF
TGCAGCGGCTGGATCAGGGGGAACACTGAAGCTTTCTTT
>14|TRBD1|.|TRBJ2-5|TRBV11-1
CASSLGDSRETQYF
TGTGCCAGCAGCTTAGGGGACAGCCGAGAGACCCAGTACTTC
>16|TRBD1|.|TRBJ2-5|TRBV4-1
CASSLPGQGHQETQYF
TGCGCCAGCAGCCTACCCGGACAGGGACATCAAGAGACCCAGTACTTC
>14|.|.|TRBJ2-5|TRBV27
CASSLSVNQETQYF
TGTGCCAGCAGTTTATCTGTCAACCAAGAGACCCAGTACTTC
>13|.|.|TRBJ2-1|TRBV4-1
CASSGVSYNEQFF
TGCGCCAGCAGCGGGGTGTCCTACAATGAGCAGTTCTTC
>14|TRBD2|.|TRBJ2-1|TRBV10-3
CAIRSSSGGNEQFF
TGTGCCATCAGGTCGTCTAGCGGGGGCAATGAGCAGTTCTTC
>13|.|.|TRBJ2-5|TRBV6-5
CASSYTSVETQYF
TGTGCCAGCAGTTACACGTCAGTGGAGACCCAGTACTTC
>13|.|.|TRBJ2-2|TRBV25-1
CASSVQGTGELFF
TGTGCCAGCAGTGTACAAGGCACCGGGGAGCTGTTTTTT
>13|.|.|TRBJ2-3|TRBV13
CASSLGTRGTQYF
TGTGCCAGCAGCTTAGGGACAAGGGGTACGCAGTATTTT
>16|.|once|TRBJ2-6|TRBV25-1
CASSEAGATGANVLTF
TGTGCCAGCAGTGAAGCCGGCGCGACCGGGGCCAACGTCCTGACTTTC
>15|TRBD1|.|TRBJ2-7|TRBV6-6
CASSERDRGLYEQYF
TGTGCCAGCTCCGAACGTGACAGGGGGCTTTACGAGCAGTACTTC
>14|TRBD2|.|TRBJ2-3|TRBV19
CASTPSGGAGTQYF
TGTGCCAGTACCCCTAGCGGGGGGGCCGGGACGCAGTATTTT
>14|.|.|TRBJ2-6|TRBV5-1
CASSLDSGANVLTF
TGCGCCAGCAGCTTAGACTCTGGGGCCAACGTCCTGACTTTC
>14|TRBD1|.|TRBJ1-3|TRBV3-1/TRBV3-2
CASSQTGAGNTIYF
TGTGCCAGCAGCCAAACAGGGGCTGGAAACACCATATATTTT
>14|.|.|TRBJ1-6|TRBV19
CASRNAGQNSPLHF
TGTGCCAGTCGAAATGCGGGACAAAATTCACCCCTCCACTTT